The T cell receptor beta chain under discussion was sequenced for a study of regulatory T cells in long-lasting Graves disease. Study-wide context: For a period under 3 months, newly diagnosed Graves' patients had taken antithyroid drugs.

The CDR3 has 14 residues. Trimming removed 8 bases at V and 2 bases at J, with 15 bases between. CDR1 is MNHNS and CDR2 is SASEGT in the germline V gene. Study results and caveats: Persistent disease was characterized by preferential usage of TRBV28, TRBJ1-2 and TRBJ2-5.

HTBI primers from iRepertoire and Arm-PCR of CDR3 regions yielded the TCR beta libraries. Each CDR3 protein is one row after TCRdb ran MiXCR on the multiplex PCR reads. The profile shows around 400,000 distinct CDR3 sequences, roughly 16% of them singletons. The time point: newly diagnosed GD, antithyroid drugs for less than 3 months. Generation of the TCR library employed RNA extracted from PBMCs. Many counts were recorded for this clonotype. Its antigen remains unidentified. J is TRBJ1-2 and V is TRBV6-1; D gene ambiguous. This sequence originates from a female donor with Graves disease. The specimen comprised peripheral blood mononuclear cells (PBMCs), sampled at new diagnosis, from a patient treated with antithyroid drugs. CDR3 loop: CASSYEEINYGYTF. The CDR3, as DNA: TGTGCCAGCTCGTATGAGGAAATCAACTATGGCTACACCTTC.